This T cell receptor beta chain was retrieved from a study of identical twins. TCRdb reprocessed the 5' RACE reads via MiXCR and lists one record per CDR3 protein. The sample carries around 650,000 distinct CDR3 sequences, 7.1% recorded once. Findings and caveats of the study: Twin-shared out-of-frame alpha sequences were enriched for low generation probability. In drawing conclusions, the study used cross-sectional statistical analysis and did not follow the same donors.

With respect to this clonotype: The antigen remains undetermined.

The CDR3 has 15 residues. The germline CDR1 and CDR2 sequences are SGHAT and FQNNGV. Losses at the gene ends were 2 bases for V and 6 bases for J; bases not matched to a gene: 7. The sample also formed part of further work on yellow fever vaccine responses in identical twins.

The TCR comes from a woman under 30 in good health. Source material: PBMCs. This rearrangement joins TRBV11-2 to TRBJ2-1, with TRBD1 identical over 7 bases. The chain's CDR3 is CASSLLGQPFNEQFF. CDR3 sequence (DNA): TGTGCCAGCAGCTTATTGGGACAGCCGTTCAATGAGCAGTTCTTC.